Listed here is a single T cell receptor beta chain. Its antigen is undetermined. Buffy coats from healthy blood donors served as controls. This record belongs to a study of STAT5B mutations in CD4+ large granular lymphocyte leukemia. General observations from the study: Main leukemic clonotypes were patient-specific, but approximately 25% appeared at low frequency elsewhere.

Sequencing was at survey level. Measured with immunoSEQ multiplex PCR; TCRdb has only the in-frame clones, and not every one. The sample has approximately 24,000 clones, around 81% seen once. What was sequenced was CD4+ T cells from blood buffy coats. The TCR was taken from a human donor in good health.

The CDR3 sequence: CASSPGTGPIEQYF. The CDR3 DNA sequence: TGTGCCAGCAGCCCGGGGACTGGACCCATCGAGCAGTACTTC. This sequence joins TRBV7-8 and TRBJ2-7; a weak D match, TRBD2 (6 bases). The CDR3 spans 14 residues. Germline lookup yields CDR1 SGHVS and CDR2 FQNEAQ. V lost 5 bases to trimming and J lost 6 bases, with 17 bases between them. The full variable domain, rest sourced from reference TRBV7-8 and TRBJ2-7, is GAGVSQSPRYKVAKRGQDVALRCDPISGHVSLFWYQQALGQGPEFLTYFQNEAQLDKSGLPSDRFFAERPEGSVSTLKIQRTQQEDSAVYLCASSPGTGPIEQYFGPGTRLTVT.